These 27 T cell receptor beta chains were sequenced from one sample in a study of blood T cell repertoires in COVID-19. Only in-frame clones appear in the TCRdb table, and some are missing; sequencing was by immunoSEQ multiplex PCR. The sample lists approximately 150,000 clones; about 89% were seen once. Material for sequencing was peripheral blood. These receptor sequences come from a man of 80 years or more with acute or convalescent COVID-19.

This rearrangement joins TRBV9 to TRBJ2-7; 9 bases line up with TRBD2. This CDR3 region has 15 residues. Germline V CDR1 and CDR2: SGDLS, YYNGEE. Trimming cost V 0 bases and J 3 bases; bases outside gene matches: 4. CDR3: CASSVGASGDYEQYF. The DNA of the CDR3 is TGTGCCAGCAGCGTAGGGGCTAGCGGGGACTACGAGCAGTACTTC.

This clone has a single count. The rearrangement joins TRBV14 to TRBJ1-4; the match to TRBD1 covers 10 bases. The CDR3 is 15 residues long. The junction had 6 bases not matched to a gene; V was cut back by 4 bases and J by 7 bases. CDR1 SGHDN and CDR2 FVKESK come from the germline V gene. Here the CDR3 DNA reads TGTGCCAGCAGCCCTCGGACAGGGGGGTTTGAAAAACTGTTTTTT. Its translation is CASSPRTGGFEKLFF.

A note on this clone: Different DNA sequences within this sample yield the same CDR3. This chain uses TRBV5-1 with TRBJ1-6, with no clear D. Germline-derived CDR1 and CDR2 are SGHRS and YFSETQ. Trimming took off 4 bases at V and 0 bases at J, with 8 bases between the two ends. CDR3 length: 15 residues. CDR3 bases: TGCGCCAGCAGCCTGGAGAGCTCCTATAATTCACCCCTCCACTTT. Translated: CASSLESSYNSPLHF.

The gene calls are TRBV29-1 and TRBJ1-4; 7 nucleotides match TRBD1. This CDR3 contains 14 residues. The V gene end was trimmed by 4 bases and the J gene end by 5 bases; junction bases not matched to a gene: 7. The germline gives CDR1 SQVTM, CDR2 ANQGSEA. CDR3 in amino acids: CSVVLGTENEKLFF. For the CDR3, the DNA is TGCAGCGTTGTTTTGGGGACAGAGAATGAAAAACTGTTTTTT.

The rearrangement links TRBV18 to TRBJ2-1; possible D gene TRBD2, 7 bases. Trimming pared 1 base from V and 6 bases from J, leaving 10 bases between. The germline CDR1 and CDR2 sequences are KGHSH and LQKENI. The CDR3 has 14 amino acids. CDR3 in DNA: TGTGCCAGCTCACCACGGGAGGGGGGCAATGAGCAGTTCTTC. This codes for CASSPREGGNEQFF.

The CDR3 bases are TGTGCCATCAGTGGATCTCGGACTAGCTTAGACTCCTACAATGAGCAGTTCTTC. This gives the protein CAISGSRTSLDSYNEQFF. J is TRBJ2-1 and V is TRBV10-3, with 8 positions matching TRBD2. The length of the CDR3 is 18 residues. Germline assignment: CDR1 ENHRY and CDR2 SYGVKD. V dropped 4 bases and J dropped 0; count of bases not matched to a gene: 11.

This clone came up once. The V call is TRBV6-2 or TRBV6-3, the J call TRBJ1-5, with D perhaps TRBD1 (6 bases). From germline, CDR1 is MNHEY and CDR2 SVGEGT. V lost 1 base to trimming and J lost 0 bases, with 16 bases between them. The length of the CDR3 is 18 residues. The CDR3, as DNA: TGTGCCAGCAGTTACTATCCCTGGACAGATAATAGCAATCAGCCCCAGCATTTT. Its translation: CASSYYPWTDNSNQPQHF.

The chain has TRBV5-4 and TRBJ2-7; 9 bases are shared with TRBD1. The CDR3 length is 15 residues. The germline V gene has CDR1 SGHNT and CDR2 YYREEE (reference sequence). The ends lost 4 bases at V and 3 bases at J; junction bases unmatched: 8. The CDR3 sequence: CASSRGQGGIYEQYF. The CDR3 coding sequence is TGTGCCAGCAGCAGGGGACAGGGTGGGATCTACGAGCAGTACTTC.

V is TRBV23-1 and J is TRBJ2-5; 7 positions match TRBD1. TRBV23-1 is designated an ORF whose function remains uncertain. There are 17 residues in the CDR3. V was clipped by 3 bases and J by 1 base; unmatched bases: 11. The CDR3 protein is CASSQGRTGPTQETQYF. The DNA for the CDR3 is TGCGCCAGCAGTCAGGGCAGGACAGGCCCTACCCAAGAGACCCAGTACTTC.

The CDR3 DNA reads as TGTGCCAGCAGTGGCGCCGGGACAGGGGGCACTGAAGCTTTCTTT. Translation gives CASSGAGTGGTEAFF. V is TRBV2 and J is TRBJ1-1; the match to TRBD1 covers 11 bases. V gave up 4 bases and J gave up 4 bases; unmatched junction bases: 5. CDR3 length: 15 amino acids. CDR1 and CDR2 from the germline V gene are SNHLY and FYNNEI.

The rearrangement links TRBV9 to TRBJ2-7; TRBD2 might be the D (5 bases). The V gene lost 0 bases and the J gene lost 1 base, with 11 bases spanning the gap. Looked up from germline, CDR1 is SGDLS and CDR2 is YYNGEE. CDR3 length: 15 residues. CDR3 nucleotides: TGTGCCAGCAGCGTAGGGACTCCTGGGTCCTACGAGCAGTACTTC. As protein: CASSVGTPGSYEQYF.

The CDR3 loop reads CSAPTGTNTGELFF. The CDR3 DNA sequence: TGCAGCGCCCCGACAGGGACCAACACCGGGGAGCTGTTTTTT. The genes are TRBV29-1 and TRBJ2-2, with 7 bases that match TRBD1. With V trimmed by 7 bases and J by 2 bases, 7 bases remained unmatched. The CDR3 contains 14 residues. CDR1 and CDR2 (germline): SQVTM, ANQGSEA.

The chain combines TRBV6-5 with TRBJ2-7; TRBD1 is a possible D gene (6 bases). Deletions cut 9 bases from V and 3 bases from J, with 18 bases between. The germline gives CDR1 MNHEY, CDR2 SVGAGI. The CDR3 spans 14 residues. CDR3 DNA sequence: TGTGCCAGTGCCCGGGACACCGGCCTCTACGAGCAGTACTTC. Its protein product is CASARDTGLYEQYF.

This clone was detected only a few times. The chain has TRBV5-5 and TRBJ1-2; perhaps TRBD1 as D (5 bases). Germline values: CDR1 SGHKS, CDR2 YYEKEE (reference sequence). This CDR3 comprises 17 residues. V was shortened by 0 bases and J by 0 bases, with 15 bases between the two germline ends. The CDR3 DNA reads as TGTGCCAGCAGCTTGGGGGCCGGGACTCCCGCTAACTATGGCTACACCTTC. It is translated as CASSLGAGTPANYGYTF.

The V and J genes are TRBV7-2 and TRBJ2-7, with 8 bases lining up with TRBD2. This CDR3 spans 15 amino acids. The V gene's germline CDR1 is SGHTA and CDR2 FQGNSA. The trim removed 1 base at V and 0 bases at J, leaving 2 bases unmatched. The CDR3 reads CASSLGTSGSYEQYF. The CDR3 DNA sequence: TGTGCCAGCAGCTTAGGAACTAGCGGCTCCTACGAGCAGTACTTC.

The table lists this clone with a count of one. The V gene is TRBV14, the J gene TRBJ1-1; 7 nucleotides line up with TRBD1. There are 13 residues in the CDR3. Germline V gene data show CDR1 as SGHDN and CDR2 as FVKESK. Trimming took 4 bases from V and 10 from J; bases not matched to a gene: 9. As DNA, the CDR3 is TGTGCCAGCAGCCGCGTACAGGGGACAGTAGCTTTCTTT. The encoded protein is CASSRVQGTVAFF.

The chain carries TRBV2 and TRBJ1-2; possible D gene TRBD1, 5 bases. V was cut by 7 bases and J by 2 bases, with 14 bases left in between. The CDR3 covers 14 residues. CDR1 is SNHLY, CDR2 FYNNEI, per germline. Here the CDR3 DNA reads TGTGCCAGCAATTTGGGAGGGGAGAACTATGGCTACACCTTC. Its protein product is CASNLGGENYGYTF.

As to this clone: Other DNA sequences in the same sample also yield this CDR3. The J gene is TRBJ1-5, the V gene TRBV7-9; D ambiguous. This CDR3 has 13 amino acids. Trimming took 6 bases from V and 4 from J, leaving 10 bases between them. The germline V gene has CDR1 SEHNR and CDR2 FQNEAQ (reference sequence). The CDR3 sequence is CASSRTGNQPQHF. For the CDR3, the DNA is TGTGCCAGCAGTAGGACGGGGAATCAGCCCCAGCATTTT.

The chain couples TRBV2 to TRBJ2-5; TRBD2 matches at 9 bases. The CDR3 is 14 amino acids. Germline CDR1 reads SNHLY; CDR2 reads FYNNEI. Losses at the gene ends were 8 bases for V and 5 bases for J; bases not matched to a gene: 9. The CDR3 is CASGAGGPYETQYF. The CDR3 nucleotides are TGTGCCAGCGGGGCGGGGGGGCCATACGAGACCCAGTACTTC.

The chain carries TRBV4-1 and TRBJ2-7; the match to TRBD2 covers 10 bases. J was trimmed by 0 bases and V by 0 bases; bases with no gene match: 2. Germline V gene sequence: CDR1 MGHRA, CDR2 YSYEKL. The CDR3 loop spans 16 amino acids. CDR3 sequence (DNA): TGCGCCAGCAGCCAAGATCCTAGCGGGAGCTCCTACGAGCAGTACTTC. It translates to CASSQDPSGSSYEQYF.

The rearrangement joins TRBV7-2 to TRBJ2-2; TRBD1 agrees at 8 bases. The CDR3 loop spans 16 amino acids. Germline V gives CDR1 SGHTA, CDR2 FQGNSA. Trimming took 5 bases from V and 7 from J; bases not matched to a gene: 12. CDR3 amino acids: CASSPANRGIFGELFF. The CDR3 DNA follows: TGTGCCAGCAGCCCCGCTAACAGGGGGATCTTCGGGGAGCTGTTTTTT.

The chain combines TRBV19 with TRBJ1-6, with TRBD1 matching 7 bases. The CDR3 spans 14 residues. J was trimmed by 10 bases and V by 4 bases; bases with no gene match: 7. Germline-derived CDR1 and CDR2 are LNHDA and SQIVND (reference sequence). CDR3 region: CASSTTGEGSPLHF. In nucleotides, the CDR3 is TGTGCCAGTAGTACAACAGGGGAAGGATCACCCCTCCACTTT.

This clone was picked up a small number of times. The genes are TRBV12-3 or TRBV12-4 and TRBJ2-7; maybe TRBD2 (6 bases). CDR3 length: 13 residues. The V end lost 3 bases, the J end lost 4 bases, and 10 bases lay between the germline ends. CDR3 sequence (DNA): TGTGCCAGCAGTTTGGGGGGAAATTACGAGCAGTACTTC. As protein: CASSLGGNYEQYF.

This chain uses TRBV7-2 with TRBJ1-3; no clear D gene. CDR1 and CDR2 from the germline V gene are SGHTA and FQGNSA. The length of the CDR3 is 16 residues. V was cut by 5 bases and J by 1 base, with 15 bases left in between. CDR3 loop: CASSLGPGRSGNTIYF. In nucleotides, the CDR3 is TGTGCCAGCAGCCTCGGTCCGGGGAGGTCTGGAAACACCATATATTTT.

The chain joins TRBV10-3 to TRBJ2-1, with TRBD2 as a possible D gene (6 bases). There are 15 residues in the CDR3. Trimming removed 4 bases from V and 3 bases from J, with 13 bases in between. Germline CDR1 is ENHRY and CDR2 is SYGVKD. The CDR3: CAISVAGLDYNEQFF. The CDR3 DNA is TGTGCCATCAGTGTTGCGGGACTGGACTACAATGAGCAGTTCTTC.

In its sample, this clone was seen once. In nucleotides, the CDR3 is TGTGCCACCAGCGCCAGTCAAGAGACCCAGTACTTC. Its translation is CATSASQETQYF. The chain has TRBV2 and TRBJ2-5, with D unclear. V lost 10 bases, J lost 2 bases, and 11 bases lay in between. Germline V gene sequence: CDR1 SNHLY, CDR2 FYNNEI. This CDR3 has 12 residues.

The CDR3 DNA follows: TGTGCCAGCACCTCACCCCAGACTAGCGGGAGGGGAGAGACCCAGTACTTC. Residues: CASTSPQTSGRGETQYF. This chain joins TRBV28 and TRBJ2-5, with TRBD2 identical over 14 bases. Germline assignment: CDR1 MDHEN and CDR2 SYDVKM. This CDR3 has 17 residues. V gave up 7 bases and J gave up 4 bases; unmatched junction bases: 11.